Following are 26 T cell receptor beta chains from one sample sequenced in a study of T cell repertoires in cytomegalovirus infection. TCRdb itself ran the reads through MiXCR, one entry per CDR3 protein. The sample includes about 740,000 distinct CDR3 sequences, around a third of them seen just once. No antigen is known for these receptors. Sequenced material: cultured PBMCs, taken from culture after CMV antigen stimulation. These receptors all come from a human donor in good health (CMV status not recorded). Some clones in this sample may be carry-over from other donors' samples.

The chain joins TRBV11-2 to TRBJ2-3, with D possibly TRBD1 on 5 matching bases. Per the germline V gene, CDR1 is SGHAT and CDR2 is FQNNGV. The CDR3 contains 15 residues. With 3 bases removed from V and 0 bases from J, the gap between germline ends came to 10 bases. Written as DNA, the CDR3 is TGTGCCAGCAGCTTTCAGGGTGCTAGCACAGATACGCAGTATTTT. This codes for CASSFQGASTDTQYF.

This clonotype was seen repeatedly, ten times or more. The chain combines TRBV7-6 with TRBJ2-7; TRBD1 might be the D (6 bases). Trimming removed 5 bases from V and 2 bases from J, with 16 bases in between. CDR1 and CDR2 from the germline V gene are SGHVS and FNYEAQ. The CDR3 is 15 residues long. The CDR3 here is CASSPMLGATYEQYF. In nucleotides, the CDR3 is TGTGCCAGCAGCCCGATGTTGGGGGCTACCTACGAGCAGTACTTC. Full variable domain (rest looked up from reference TRBV7-6 and TRBJ2-7): GAGVSQSPRYKVTKRGQDVALRCDPISGHVSLYWYRQALGQGPEFLTYFNYEAQQDKSGLPNDRFSAERPEGSISTLTIQRTEQRDSAMYRCASSPMLGATYEQYFGPGTRLTVT.

J is TRBJ2-3 and V is TRBV12-3 or TRBV12-4; D is ambiguous. Trimming pared 6 bases from V and 0 bases from J, leaving 10 bases between. CDR3 length: 14 residues. In DNA form, the CDR3 reads TGTGCCAGCAGGCCCGGCCCTAGCACAGATACGCAGTATTTT. Translation gives CASRPGPSTDTQYF.

This chain connects TRBV7-6 to TRBJ1-1, with D unclear. Trimming cost V 1 base and J 6 bases, with 9 bases left between them. Germline CDR1 and CDR2: SGHVS and FNYEAQ. This CDR3 spans 13 amino acids. The CDR3 DNA reads TGTGCCAGCAGCTTAGGGACTGACCCTGAAGCTTTCTTT. Residues: CASSLGTDPEAFF.

The chain uses TRBV2 and TRBJ2-7; D uncertain. Germline V gene sequence: CDR1 SNHLY, CDR2 FYNNEI. Between the trimmed V and J ends, which lost 1 base and 0 bases, there was a span of 4 bases. CDR3 length: 13 residues. CDR3: CASSEGYSYEQYF. The CDR3 DNA follows: TGTGCCAGCAGTGAAGGATACTCCTACGAGCAGTACTTC.

The chain combines TRBV2 with TRBJ1-1; TRBD1 matches at 8 bases. Trimming cost V 6 bases and J 5 bases; bases outside gene matches: 11. Germline CDR1 SNHLY, CDR2 FYNNEI. The CDR3 spans 15 residues. The CDR3 bases are TGTGCCAGCAGCCGATCGACAGGGGTGGGGACTGAAGCTTTCTTT. Its protein is CASSRSTGVGTEAFF.

The chain joins TRBV7-9 to TRBJ1-5; D call uncertain. V shed 3 bases and J shed 7 bases, with 7 bases lying between them. Per the germline V gene, CDR1 is SEHNR and CDR2 is FQNEAQ (reference sequence). The CDR3 spans 12 residues. CDR3 nucleotide sequence: TGTGCCAGCAGCTTCCCCTCCCAGCCCCAGCATTTT. Translated: CASSFPSQPQHF.

This clonotype was seen a single time. The rearrangement joins TRBV7-9 to TRBJ1-2; D might be TRBD1 (6 bases). V lost 5 bases and J 7 bases, leaving 14 bases between the germline ends. This CDR3 spans 13 amino acids. Germline V gene lookup returns CDR1 SEHNR and CDR2 FQNEAQ (reference sequence). Here the CDR3 DNA reads TGTGCCAGCAGCGCCGGGGGGCAAGGTGGCTACACCTTC. It specifies CASSAGGQGGYTF.

The J gene is TRBJ2-1, the V gene TRBV29-1, with D maybe TRBD2 (5 bases). V was cut by 4 bases and J by 2 bases, with 12 bases left in between. This CDR3 contains 14 residues. CDR1 is SQVTM and CDR2 is ANQGSEA in the germline V gene. The CDR3 bases are TGCAGCGTTGGGCAGCGGTTAGCCTACAATGAGCAGTTCTTC. As protein: CSVGQRLAYNEQFF.

V usage is TRBV19 and J usage is TRBJ1-6; 7 bases agree with TRBD1. The CDR3 consists of 16 residues. V lost 2 bases and J lost 7; bases outside the gene matches: 8. Germline loops: CDR1 LNHDA, CDR2 SQIVND (reference sequence). The CDR3 sequence is CASSISTGQPNSPLHF. CDR3 DNA sequence: TGTGCCAGTAGTATATCAACGGGACAGCCGAATTCACCCCTCCACTTT.

Regarding this clonotype: The CDR3 carries no conserved terminal phenylalanine or tryptophan, so it likely arises from a read error. V and J are TRBV6-5 and TRBJ2-3; 7 nucleotides agree with TRBD1. V dropped 4 bases and J dropped 5; count of bases not matched to a gene: 12. The germline V gene encodes CDR1 MNHEY and CDR2 SVGAGI. The CDR3 covers 16 residues. CDR3 residues: CASSSRRTGGLDTQYY. The DNA for the CDR3 is TGTGCCAGCAGTTCCCGCCGGACAGGTGGTTTAGATACGCAGTATTAT.

This clonotype has a handful of counts. The chain joins TRBV5-4 to TRBJ2-2; 11 nucleotides align to TRBD2. The germline CDR1 and CDR2 sequences are SGHNT and YYREEE (reference sequence). The CDR3 is made up of 17 amino acids. With V trimmed by 4 bases and J by 7 bases, 12 bases remained unmatched. The CDR3 loop reads CASSRNLAGGQNGELFF. The CDR3 DNA reads TGTGCCAGCAGCCGGAACCTAGCGGGGGGACAAAACGGGGAGCTGTTTTTT.

The chain uses TRBV7-2 and TRBJ2-1; D not resolved. This CDR3 region has 12 residues. Germline V CDR1 and CDR2: SGHTA, FQGNSA. V shed 3 bases and J shed 9 bases, with 9 bases lying between them. Here the CDR3 reads CASSFSHGEQFF. The CDR3 bases are TGTGCCAGCAGCTTTTCCCATGGTGAGCAGTTCTTC.

This clonotype appeared many times. The DNA for the CDR3 is TGTGCCAGCAGCTTTATGGGAACGAGCTCCTACAATGAGCAGTTCTTC. Its protein product is CASSFMGTSSYNEQFF. The chain carries TRBV7-6 and TRBJ2-1; unclear D gene. V lost 3 bases to trimming and J lost 0 bases, with 12 bases between them. The V gene's germline CDR1 is SGHVS and CDR2 FNYEAQ. This CDR3 spans 16 amino acids.

This clonotype was observed at least ten times. The CDR3 DNA reads TGTGCCAGCCGAAAACCTAGCGTGGGTATGGAGACCCAGTACTTC. Translation gives CASRKPSVGMETQYF. The chain links TRBV6-1 to TRBJ2-5; maybe TRBD2 (6 bases). Trimming left V 8 bases short and J 5 bases short, with 21 bases between. From germline, CDR1 is MNHNS and CDR2 SASEGT. The CDR3 has 15 amino acids.

The rearrangement joins TRBV11-2 to TRBJ2-5; 14 bases are a match to TRBD2. Trimming cost V 4 bases and J 2 bases; bases outside gene matches: 15. The CDR3 is 20 amino acids. The germline V gene encodes CDR1 SGHAT and CDR2 FQNNGV. The CDR3 spells CASSYRPPGLAGVEQETQYF. CDR3 sequence (DNA): TGTGCCAGCAGCTACCGTCCCCCGGGACTAGCGGGAGTGGAACAAGAGACCCAGTACTTC. Full variable domain (missing parts from reference TRBV11-2 and TRBJ2-5): EAGVAQSPRYKIIEKRQSVAFWCNPISGHATLYWYQQILGQGPKLLIQFQNNGVVDDSQLPKDRFSAERLKGVDSTLKIQPAKLEDSAVYLCASSYRPPGLAGVEQETQYFGPGTRLLVL.

This clonotype appeared a few times. The chain combines TRBV6-2 or TRBV6-3 with TRBJ2-7; no reliable D call. Trimming stripped 6 bases from V and 7 bases from J, with 16 bases between. The CDR3 totals 13 residues. Germline V gene sequence: CDR1 MNHEY, CDR2 SVGEGT. This chain's CDR3 is CASSPFAASEQYF. DNA of the CDR3: TGTGCCAGCAGCCCCTTTGCGGCCTCTGAGCAGTACTTC.

In this sample, this clonotype turned up a few times. This chain links TRBV7-9 with TRBJ2-7; 10 nucleotides line up with TRBD2. CDR3 length equals 16 residues. Germline CDR1 reads SEHNR; CDR2 reads FQNEAQ (reference sequence). Trimming at V came to 4 bases and at J to 0 bases, leaving 6 bases not matched to a gene. The CDR3 DNA sequence: TGTGCCAGCAGCTCCTATAGCGGGAGGCCCTCCTACGAGCAGTACTTC. It specifies CASSSYSGRPSYEQYF.

Notes on this clonotype: One base away lies a much larger clone, so this may be a sequencing read error. The rearrangement uses TRBV7-6 and TRBJ2-7; 7 bases match TRBD1. Germline V gene data show CDR1 as SGHVS and CDR2 as FNYEAQ. V shed 5 bases and J 3 bases; nucleotides not matched to a gene: 10. The CDR3 runs to 15 residues. CDR3 DNA: TGTGCCAGCAGCCTAACCGGGTCAGGGGGCTACGAGCAGTACTTC. This codes for CASSLTGSGGYEQYF.

This clonotype was counted a few times. The rearrangement uses TRBV12-3 or TRBV12-4 and TRBJ1-5; no reliable D call. CDR3 length: 18 residues. V dropped 2 bases and J dropped 5 bases, with 22 bases sitting between them. The CDR3 sequence: CASSLTVSSRRNDQPQHF. The CDR3 nucleotides read TGTGCCAGCAGTTTAACAGTCTCCAGTCGCCGAAATGATCAGCCCCAGCATTTT.

This chain connects TRBV10-3 to TRBJ2-7; D is undetermined. CDR3 length equals 14 residues. Trimming took off 10 bases at V and 2 bases at J, with 18 bases between the two ends. The germline V gene encodes CDR1 ENHRY and CDR2 SYGVKD. The CDR3 DNA is TGTGCCAGCTCAAGTAGGGCAGTAACCTACGAGCAGTACTTC. It codes for CASSSRAVTYEQYF.

This sequence joins TRBV28 and TRBJ1-5; 9 nucleotides align to TRBD1. Germline lookup yields CDR1 MDHEN and CDR2 SYDVKM. This CDR3 spans 16 amino acids. J lost 0 bases, V lost 6 bases, and 6 bases had no gene match. The DNA for the CDR3 is TGTGCCAGCAGGGATGGGACAGGGCATAGCAATCAGCCCCAGCATTTT. It encodes CASRDGTGHSNQPQHF. Full variable domain (missing parts from reference TRBV28 and TRBJ1-5): DVKVTQSSRYLVKRTGEKVFLECVQDMDHENMFWYRQDPGLGLRLIYFSYDVKMKEKGDIPEGYSVSREKKERFSLILESASTNQTSMYLCASRDGTGHSNQPQHFGDGTRLSIL.

The rearrangement links TRBV7-9 to TRBJ2-2, with 14 bases lining up with TRBD2. CDR3 length: 16 amino acids. Unmatched junction bases numbered 3, after V lost 4 bases and J lost 5 bases. Germline CDR1 is SEHNR and CDR2 is FQNEAQ (reference sequence). CDR3 in amino acids: CASSYGTSGRTGELFF. CDR3 sequence (DNA): TGTGCCAGCAGCTACGGGACTAGCGGGAGAACCGGGGAGCTGTTTTTT.

This clonotype was seen only a few times. Written as DNA, the CDR3 is TGTGCCACTTTAACTCGACAGGGCTCGCAAGAGACCCAGTACTTC. The encoded protein is CATLTRQGSQETQYF. This chain connects TRBV6-2 or TRBV6-3 to TRBJ2-5; 7 bases match TRBD1. Trimming took 10 bases from V and 2 from J; bases not matched to a gene: 13. This CDR3 contains 15 residues. The germline V gene has CDR1 MNHEY and CDR2 SVGEGT.

The chain combines TRBV28 with TRBJ1-2, with 8 nucleotides matching TRBD1. The germline V gene encodes CDR1 MDHEN and CDR2 SYDVKM. V trimming: 7 bases; J trimming: 8 bases; junction bases outside the gene matches: 6. This CDR3 is built from 12 residues. The CDR3: CASTRTGRGYTF. The CDR3 DNA follows: TGTGCCAGCACCAGGACAGGGCGCGGCTACACCTTC.

This clonotype came up a few times. The CDR3 protein is CASRGTGILNEQFF. CDR3 nucleotide sequence: TGTGCCAGCAGGGGGACAGGGATATTGAATGAGCAGTTCTTC. The rearrangement links TRBV27 to TRBJ2-1, with 9 bases identical to TRBD1. CDR1 is MNHEY, CDR2 SMNVEV, per germline (reference sequence). The junction had 7 bases not matched to a gene; V was cut back by 6 bases and J by 7 bases. This CDR3 comprises 14 residues.